Reported below is one TCR beta chain. Repertoires were generated with immunoSEQ multiplex PCR, while TCRdb's copy carries only in-frame clones and drops some. The sample lists some 220,000 clones, 80% seen once, with 9.5% to 15% in the top ten. This specimen belongs to a study of blood T cell repertoires in COVID-19. Study in general: From the United States, Italy and Spain came samples of acute and convalescent COVID-19. From T cells, B-cell-depleted T cells, or PBMCs came the material, which was cDNA or gDNA.

The germline gives CDR1 SNHLY, CDR2 FYNNEI. V lost 6 bases to trimming and J lost 3 bases, with 17 bases between them. This CDR3 has 16 amino acids. The chain carries TRBV2 and TRBJ2-2, with a weak D call TRBD2 (7 bases). The receptor was isolated from a human donor in a cohort sampled during active COVID-19. Specimen: peripheral blood. The chain's CDR3 is CASSTLGGPDTGELFF. The CDR3 DNA is TGTGCCAGCAGCACCCTGGGGGGGCCGGACACCGGGGAGCTGTTTTTT. Looking up the rest from reference TRBV2 and TRBJ2-2 gives the full variable domain: EPEVTQTPSHQVTQMGQEVILRCVPISNHLYFYWYRQILGQKVEFLVSFYNNEISEKSEIFDDQFSVERPDGSNFTLKIRSTKLEDSAMYFCASSTLGGPDTGELFFGEGSRLTVL.